The 14 T cell receptor beta chains reported below all come from one sample, sequenced in a study of identifying expanded T cells in peripheral blood. This table comes from immunoSEQ multiplex PCR, and its TCRdb copy is limited to in-frame clones, with some not included. The sample includes 75,000 to 95,000 clones, roughly 90% of them seen just once. The sample was blood. The source of these receptors is a person aged 18 to 75 in good health.

The chain carries TRBV2 and TRBJ2-5; the match to TRBD1 covers 10 bases. The CDR3 is 12 residues long. Looked up from germline, CDR1 is SNHLY and CDR2 is FYNNEI. Losses at the gene ends were 10 bases for V and 5 bases for J; bases not matched to a gene: 4. This chain's CDR3 is CATRDRGETQYF. CDR3 DNA sequence: TGTGCCACCCGGGACAGGGGTGAGACCCAGTACTTC.

The V and J genes are TRBV6-6 and TRBJ2-5; D uncertain. The CDR3 consists of 14 residues. The V and J ends lost 0 bases and 4 bases respectively, with 9 bases between them. Per the germline V gene, CDR1 is MNHNY and CDR2 is SVGAGI (reference sequence). The CDR3 region is CASSYSNTAETQYF. For the CDR3, the DNA is TGTGCCAGCAGTTACTCGAACACCGCAGAGACCCAGTACTTC.

V and J are TRBV5-6 and TRBJ2-5, with TRBD1 identical over 8 bases. Germline CDR1 is SGHDT and CDR2 is YYEEEE. With V trimmed by 2 bases and J by 8 bases, 8 bases remained unmatched. This CDR3 spans 14 amino acids. The CDR3 region is CASSFRDRPDTQYF. CDR3 in DNA: TGTGCCAGCAGCTTCCGGGACAGGCCAGATACCCAGTACTTC.

This chain uses TRBV21-1 with TRBJ2-1; the D segment call TRBD2 is taken from the table without a DNA check. TRBV21-1 corresponds to a pseudogene. The CDR3 is made up of 16 amino acids. The CDR3: CASSKGTSGNYNEQFF. The CDR3, as DNA: TGTGCCAGCAGCAAAGGAACTAGCGGGAACTACAATGAGCAGTTCTTC.

The genes are TRBV19 and TRBJ1-6; D unclear. Per the germline V gene, CDR1 is LNHDA and CDR2 is SQIVND (reference sequence). Deletions cut 6 bases from V and 4 bases from J, with 16 bases between. The CDR3 runs 16 residues. The DNA for the CDR3 is TGTGCCAGTAGCGCACTATCGGGCGGATATAATTCACCCCTCCACTTT. Encoded protein: CASSALSGGYNSPLHF. Drawing the rest from reference TRBV19 and TRBJ1-6, the complete variable domain is DGGITQSPKYLFRKEGQNVTLSCEQNLNHDAMYWYRQDPGQGLRLIYYSQIVNDFQKGDIAEGYSVSREKKESFPLTVTSAQKNPTAFYLCASSALSGGYNSPLHFGNGTRLTVT.

The chain combines TRBV9 with TRBJ2-1; 9 bases are a match to TRBD1. The CDR3 extends over 14 amino acids. Germline V lookup: CDR1 SGDLS, CDR2 YYNGEE. With V trimmed by 3 bases and J by 4 bases, 2 bases remained unmatched. CDR3 in amino acids: CASSAGTGYNEQFF. For the CDR3, the DNA is TGTGCCAGCAGCGCCGGGACAGGGTACAATGAGCAGTTCTTC.

The chain combines TRBV13 with TRBJ2-7; possible D gene TRBD2, 5 bases. This CDR3 contains 15 residues. Germline V gene sequence: CDR1 PRHDT, CDR2 FYEKMQ (reference sequence). V lost 5 bases to trimming and J lost 0 bases, with 14 bases between them. CDR3 amino acids: CASSLEDGSSYEQYF. The CDR3 DNA follows: TGTGCCAGCAGCCTGGAGGACGGCAGCTCCTACGAGCAGTACTTC.

The V call is TRBV19, the J call TRBJ2-5; D is undetermined. CDR3 length: 13 residues. Trimming shortened V by 3 bases and J by 1 base, and 6 bases separated the two germline ends. Per the germline V gene, CDR1 is LNHDA and CDR2 is SQIVND (reference sequence). The CDR3 DNA sequence: TGTGCCAGTAGTATGGCAGCCCAAGAGACCCAGTACTTC. This codes for CASSMAAQETQYF.

The chain has TRBV29-1 and TRBJ1-2, with D perhaps TRBD1 (5 bases). Germline CDR1 SQVTM, CDR2 ANQGSEA. Trimming pared 4 bases from V and 2 bases from J, leaving 17 bases between. The CDR3 is 15 amino acids. The CDR3 DNA is TGCAGCGTTGTGGGTGGCAGGGCGGGGAACTATGGCTACACCTTC. Amino acids: CSVVGGRAGNYGYTF.

This chain uses TRBV27 with TRBJ2-5; D gene uncertain. The V end lost 5 bases, the J end lost 2 bases, and 9 bases lay between the germline ends. The germline CDR1 and CDR2 sequences are MNHEY and SMNVEV (reference sequence). CDR3 length: 13 residues. CDR3 sequence: CASSPPLQETQYF. In DNA form, the CDR3 reads TGTGCCAGCAGTCCCCCGTTGCAAGAGACCCAGTACTTC.

The chain combines TRBV29-1 with TRBJ2-7; maybe TRBD1 (6 bases). The germline V gene encodes CDR1 SQVTM and CDR2 ANQGSEA. The CDR3 has 13 amino acids. The V gene lost 8 bases and the J gene lost 0 bases, with 14 bases spanning the gap. CDR3 DNA: TGCAGCTTCCGGGACACCAACTCCTACGAGCAGTACTTC. Protein product: CSFRDTNSYEQYF.

The V and J genes are TRBV27 and TRBJ2-6; no clear D. Between the trimmed V and J ends, which lost 6 bases and 0 bases, there was a span of 6 bases. Germline V gene data show CDR1 as MNHEY and CDR2 as SMNVEV (reference sequence). There are 14 residues in the CDR3. The CDR3 spells CASSESSGANVLTF. Here the CDR3 DNA reads TGTGCCAGCAGCGAGAGCTCTGGGGCCAACGTCCTGACTTTC.

The chain has TRBV7-2 and TRBJ1-1; TRBD1 agrees at 7 bases. With V trimmed by 5 bases and J by 10 bases, 16 bases remained unmatched. Germline CDR1 and CDR2: SGHTA and FQGNSA. The CDR3 spans 15 residues. CDR3: CASSQDPGQGGRAFF. The CDR3 DNA reads as TGTGCCAGCAGCCAGGACCCCGGCCAGGGGGGGCGAGCTTTCTTT.

This sequence joins TRBV7-6 and TRBJ2-3; TRBD2 is a possible D gene (5 bases). Trimming removed 6 bases at V and 6 bases at J, with 19 bases between. CDR3 length: 15 residues. Germline CDR1 SGHVS, CDR2 FNYEAQ. The CDR3 here is CASSTQLEASDTQYF. The CDR3 nucleotides are TGTGCCAGCAGTACTCAACTAGAAGCGAGCGATACGCAGTATTTT.